This TCR beta chain was captured in a study of OX40 agonist ivuxolimab in advanced cancers. Study-wide context: The dose of intravenous ivuxolimab that patients received every 2 weeks ranged from 0.01 to 10 mg/kg. One patient with hepatocellular carcinoma and two with cutaneous melanoma, three in all, had partial responses.

CDR3 length: 13 amino acids. The germline V gene has CDR1 MNHNS and CDR2 SASEGT. The V end lost 6 bases, the J end lost 2 bases, and 11 bases lay between the germline ends. Generated by immunoSEQ multiplex PCR, the TCRdb table keeps only in-frame clones and is missing some. The sample consists of roughly 100,000 clones, around 96% of them appearing once. This sample comprised CD4+ or CD8+ T cells sorted from blood, obtained in a trial of the OX40 agonist ivuxolimab. This chain joins TRBV6-1 and TRBJ2-7; the D gene is possibly TRBD2 (5 bases). The TCR was taken from an adult with an advanced solid tumor such as melanoma, head and neck, liver or kidney cancer. This CDR3 reads CASSPGGTYEQYF. The CDR3 region has the DNA TGTGCCAGCAGCCCCGGAGGCACCTACGAGCAGTACTTC.